This is a list of T cell receptor beta chains from one sample in a study of blood T cells in healthy people across ages. One entry per CDR3 protein, called by TCRdb with MiXCR from the 5' RACE reads. The sample lists hundreds of thousands of distinct CDR3 sequences, 40% to 50% occurring once. What was sequenced was blood. Receptors originate from a man in his sixties in good health. Each CDR3 is given with its conserved first and last residue. A D gene is named only where the DNA matches it firmly. The size field is filled for only some rows; it gives once, few, many or a size class.

d_gene: -; abundance: few; j_gene: TRBJ1-2; v_gene: TRBV5-6; CDR3aa: CASSLGVTGRGYTF; CDR3nt: TGTGCCAGCAGCTTGGGGGTAACAGGCCGTGGCTACACCTTC
d_gene: -; abundance: -; j_gene: TRBJ2-2; v_gene: TRBV30; CDR3aa: CAWSVHSGYNTGELFF; CDR3nt: TGTGCCTGGAGTGTTCATAGCGGCTACAACACCGGGGAGCTGTTTTTT
d_gene: TRBD2; abundance: -; j_gene: TRBJ2-5; v_gene: TRBV7-2; CDR3aa: CASSFPDERGDSKTQYF; CDR3nt: TGTGCCAGCAGCTTCCCGGATGAGCGGGGGGATAGTAAAACCCAGTACTTC
d_gene: TRBD1; abundance: -; j_gene: TRBJ2-7; v_gene: TRBV29-1; CDR3aa: CSVSGGQGIWEQYF; CDR3nt: TGCAGCGTCTCTGGGGGACAGGGGATATGGGAGCAGTACTTC
d_gene: TRBD1; abundance: -; j_gene: TRBJ2-1; v_gene: TRBV9; CDR3aa: CASSNRDSYNEQFF; CDR3nt: TGTGCCAGCAGCAACCGGGACAGCTACAATGAGCAGTTCTTC
d_gene: TRBD1; abundance: -; j_gene: TRBJ1-4; v_gene: TRBV6-6; CDR3aa: CASRPGTGSNEKLFF; CDR3nt: TGTGCCAGCAGACCGGGGACAGGCTCCAATGAAAAACTGTTTTTT
d_gene: TRBD1; abundance: -; j_gene: TRBJ2-1; v_gene: TRBV2; CDR3aa: CAGRTGGLEQFF; CDR3nt: TGTGCCGGACGGACAGGGGGCCTTGAGCAGTTCTTC
d_gene: -; abundance: -; j_gene: TRBJ1-5; v_gene: TRBV7-9; CDR3aa: CASSPEGDSNQPQHF; CDR3nt: TGTGCCAGCAGCCCGGAGGGGGATAGCAATCAGCCCCAGCATTTT
d_gene: TRBD1; abundance: -; j_gene: TRBJ2-1; v_gene: TRBV5-6; CDR3aa: CASSLGDRGHEQFF; CDR3nt: TGTGCCAGCAGCTTGGGGGACAGGGGGCATGAGCAGTTCTTC
d_gene: TRBD2; abundance: -; j_gene: TRBJ2-1; v_gene: TRBV11-2; CDR3aa: CASSLGIGTNYNEQFF; CDR3nt: TGTGCCAGCAGCTTGGGTATCGGGACTAATTACAATGAGCAGTTCTTC
d_gene: -; abundance: few; j_gene: TRBJ2-7; v_gene: TRBV21-1; CDR3aa: CASSMLETGETYEQYF; CDR3nt: TGTGCCAGCAGCATGCTGGAGACAGGGGAAACCTACGAGCAGTACTTC
d_gene: TRBD2; abundance: -; j_gene: TRBJ2-7; v_gene: TRBV7-9; CDR3aa: CAAGTSSYEQYF; CDR3nt: TGTGCCGCCGGGACTAGCTCCTACGAGCAGTACTTC
d_gene: -; abundance: -; j_gene: TRBJ2-4; v_gene: TRBV25-1; CDR3aa: CASSVSGGDDNEQYF; CDR3nt: TGTGCCAGCAGTGTCAGCGGCGGGGATGACAATGAGCAGTACTTC
d_gene: TRBD2; abundance: -; j_gene: TRBJ2-5; v_gene: TRBV6-2/TRBV6-3; CDR3aa: CASTLGGQETQYF; CDR3nt: TGTGCCAGCACCCTGGGGGGGCAAGAGACCCAGTACTTC
d_gene: -; abundance: few; j_gene: TRBJ1-6; v_gene: TRBV6-5; CDR3aa: CASSSGTGHSPLHF; CDR3nt: TGTGCCAGCAGTTCCGGGACCGGGCACTCACCCCTCCACTTT
d_gene: -; abundance: -; j_gene: TRBJ1-6; v_gene: TRBV4-2; CDR3aa: CASSQLDARSSYNSPLHF; CDR3nt: TGTGCCAGCAGCCAACTCGACGCCAGGAGCTCCTATAATTCACCCCTCCACTTT
d_gene: TRBD1; abundance: -; j_gene: TRBJ1-2; v_gene: TRBV29-1; CDR3aa: CSVSDTGGGGYTF; CDR3nt: TGCAGCGTTTCCGATACAGGGGGCGGTGGCTACACCTTC
d_gene: TRBD2; abundance: few; j_gene: TRBJ2-5; v_gene: TRBV2; CDR3aa: CASRADTAGEQYF; CDR3nt: TGTGCCAGCAGAGCCGACACTGCGGGGGAGCAGTACTTC
d_gene: TRBD2; abundance: -; j_gene: TRBJ2-5; v_gene: TRBV2; CDR3aa: CASRDPLAGGGETQYF; CDR3nt: TGTGCCAGCAGGGACCCTCTAGCGGGGGGTGGAGAGACCCAGTACTTC
d_gene: -; abundance: few; j_gene: TRBJ2-6; v_gene: TRBV6-1; CDR3aa: CASSERVDRGTAGVSGANVLTF; CDR3nt: TGTGCCAGCAGTGAAAGGGTGGACAGGGGCACAGCGGGGGTCTCTGGGGCCAACGTCCTGACTTTC
d_gene: -; abundance: -; j_gene: TRBJ2-1; v_gene: TRBV15; CDR3aa: CATSNLQVIYNEQFF; CDR3nt: TGTGCCACCAGCAACTTACAGGTGATATACAATGAGCAGTTCTTC
d_gene: TRBD2; abundance: -; j_gene: TRBJ2-1; v_gene: TRBV27; CDR3aa: CASSLTSGGASEQFF; CDR3nt: TGTGCCAGCAGTCTGACTAGCGGGGGGGCAAGTGAGCAGTTCTTC
d_gene: -; abundance: -; j_gene: TRBJ2-1; v_gene: TRBV14; CDR3aa: CASSQDWGPSYNEQFF; CDR3nt: TGTGCCAGCAGCCAAGATTGGGGACCCTCCTACAATGAGCAGTTCTTC
d_gene: -; abundance: -; j_gene: TRBJ2-1; v_gene: TRBV20-1; CDR3aa: CNASTYNEQFF; CDR3nt: TGCAATGCTAGCACCTACAATGAGCAGTTCTTC
d_gene: -; abundance: -; j_gene: TRBJ1-1; v_gene: TRBV7-9; CDR3aa: CASSQRERTTETFF; CDR3nt: TGTGCCAGCAGCCAACGGGAGAGGACCACTGAAACTTTCTTT
d_gene: -; abundance: few; j_gene: TRBJ1-4; v_gene: TRBV4-3; CDR3aa: CASSQDAGKGATNEKLFF; CDR3nt: TGCGCCAGCAGCCAAGATGCAGGGAAGGGGGCAACTAATGAAAAACTGTTTTTT
d_gene: TRBD2; abundance: -; j_gene: TRBJ2-3; v_gene: TRBV7-8; CDR3aa: CASTQLAGDTDTQYF; CDR3nt: TGTGCCAGCACCCAACTAGCGGGGGACACAGATACGCAGTATTTT
d_gene: -; abundance: -; j_gene: TRBJ2-7; v_gene: TRBV6-6; CDR3aa: CATGGRGTYEQYF; CDR3nt: TGTGCAACCGGAGGCAGGGGAACCTACGAGCAGTACTTC
d_gene: TRBD1; abundance: few; j_gene: TRBJ1-5; v_gene: TRBV4-1; CDR3aa: CASSQPDRGGNQPQHF; CDR3nt: TGCGCCAGCAGCCAACCCGACAGGGGCGGGAACCAGCCCCAGCATTTT
d_gene: -; abundance: -; j_gene: TRBJ2-5; v_gene: TRBV21-1; CDR3aa: CPSSHGRKSLPWETQYF; CDR3nt: TGTCCCAGCAGCCACGGGAGGAAAAGCCTGCCCTGGGAGACCCAGTACTTC